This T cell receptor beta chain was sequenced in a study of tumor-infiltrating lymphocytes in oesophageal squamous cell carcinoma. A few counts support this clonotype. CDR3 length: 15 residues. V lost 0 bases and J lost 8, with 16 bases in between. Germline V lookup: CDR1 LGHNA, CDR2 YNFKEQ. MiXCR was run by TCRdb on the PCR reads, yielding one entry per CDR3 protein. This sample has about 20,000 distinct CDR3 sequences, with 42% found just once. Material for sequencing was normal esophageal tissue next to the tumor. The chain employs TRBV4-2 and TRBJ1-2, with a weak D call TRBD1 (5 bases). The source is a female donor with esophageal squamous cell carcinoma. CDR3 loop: CASSQDRRGIGGYTF. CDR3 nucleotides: TGTGCCAGCAGCCAAGATCGGCGGGGGATCGGCGGCTACACCTTC.